This T cell receptor (beta chain) is from a study of cytomegalovirus exposure and HLA in healthy donors. Trimming cost V 5 bases and J 3 bases, with 8 bases left between them. Germline assignment: CDR1 MNHEY and CDR2 SVGAGI. The CDR3 is 13 residues long. Overall study results and limits: Common viral pathogens were later found to be apparently linked to several of the most significant clusters. A later analysis linked a missense variant in DCLRE1C to the trimming of TCR beta V and J genes.

As for this clone: Its specificity is not known.

The primer mix had 60 Vbeta and 13 Jbeta primers. Libraries were prepared by immunoSEQ multiplex PCR; TCRdb keeps only in-frame clonotypes and omits some of them. The sample has approximately 140,000 clones; roughly 78% are singletons. The V and J genes are TRBV6-5 and TRBJ1-5; possibly TRBD1 for D (6 bases). Sequencing was performed on PBMCs. The TCR sequence derives from a man under 40 in good health and CMV-seronegative. CDR3 residues: CASSRQANQPQHF. CDR3 in DNA: TGTGCCAGCAGTCGACAGGCCAATCAGCCCCAGCATTTT.